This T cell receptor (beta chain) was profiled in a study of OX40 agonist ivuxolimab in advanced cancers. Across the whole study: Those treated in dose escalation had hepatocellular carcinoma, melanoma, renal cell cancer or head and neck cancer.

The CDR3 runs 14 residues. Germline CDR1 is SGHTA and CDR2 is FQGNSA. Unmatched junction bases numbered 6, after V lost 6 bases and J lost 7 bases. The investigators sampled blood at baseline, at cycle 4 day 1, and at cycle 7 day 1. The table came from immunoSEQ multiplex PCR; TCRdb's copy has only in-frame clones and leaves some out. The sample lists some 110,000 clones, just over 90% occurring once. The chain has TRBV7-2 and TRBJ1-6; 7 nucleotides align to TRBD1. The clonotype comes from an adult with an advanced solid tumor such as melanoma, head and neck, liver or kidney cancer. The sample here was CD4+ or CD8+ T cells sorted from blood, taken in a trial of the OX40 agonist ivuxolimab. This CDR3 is CASRAGTANSPLHF. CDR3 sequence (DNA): TGTGCCAGCAGGGCCGGGACAGCCAATTCACCCCTCCACTTT.